This is a list of T cell receptor beta chains from one sample in a study of shared clonotypes between healthy human individuals. Only in-frame clones appear in the TCRdb table, and some are missing; sequencing was by immunoSEQ multiplex PCR. The sample holds roughly 2.2 million clones; around 90% are singletons and the top ten take approximately 0.4%. The sequencing input was naive CD4+ T cells from PBMCs. These receptors all come from a man between 18 and 29 years old in good health. Some clones in this sample may be carry-over from other donors' samples. Both conserved end residues are part of each CDR3. A D gene is named only where the DNA matches it firmly. The size of a clone is reported for some rows only, either as once, few or many, or as a class for expanded clones.

clone size,D gene,V gene,J gene,CDR3 protein,CDR3 DNA
.,.,TRBV7-3,TRBJ2-1,CASSGSVSYNEQFF,TGTGCCAGCAGCGGTAGTGTGTCCTACAATGAGCAGTTCTTC
.,TRBD2,TRBV5-1,TRBJ2-3,CASSPAAGADTQYF,TGCGCCAGCAGCCCCGCGGCGGGAGCGGATACGCAGTATTTT
.,.,TRBV28,TRBJ1-2,CASSLGQPLFYGYTF,TGTGCCAGCAGTTTGGGGCAGCCATTATTCTATGGCTACACCTTC
.,TRBD1,TRBV5-4,TRBJ1-2,CASSHTGGGPYGYTF,TGTGCCAGCAGCCACACAGGGGGGGGCCCCTATGGCTACACCTTC
once,TRBD2,TRBV5-1,TRBJ2-2,CASSLGGLGTGELFF,TGCGCCAGCAGCTTGGGGGGACTAGGCACCGGGGAGCTGTTTTTT
.,.,TRBV5-1,TRBJ1-3,CASSLGPSGNTIYF,TGCGCCAGCAGCCTGGGGCCCTCTGGAAACACCATATATTTT
.,.,TRBV28,TRBJ2-7,CASRGGRYEQYF,TGTGCCAGTCGGGGTGGGAGGTACGAGCAGTACTTC
.,TRBD1,TRBV12-5,TRBJ1-1,CASGEQPGTGDTEAFF,TGTGCTAGTGGAGAGCAACCCGGGACAGGGGACACTGAAGCTTTCTTT
.,.,TRBV19,TRBJ2-3,CASSITRTGTDTQYF,TGTGCCAGTAGCATAACCCGTACAGGGACAGATACGCAGTATTTT
.,TRBD1,TRBV6-1,TRBJ2-3,CASSDAGTGGIDTQYF,TGTGCCAGCAGTGATGCGGGCACAGGGGGGATAGATACGCAGTATTTT
.,.,TRBV18,TRBJ2-1,CASSPRGSYNEQFF,TGTGCCAGCTCACCCCGCGGCTCCTACAATGAGCAGTTCTTC
.,.,TRBV12-2,TRBJ2-2,CASRFFRAGPILQNTGELFF,TGTGCAAGTCGCTTTTTCAGGGCAGGGCCTATACTACAGAACACCGGGGAGCTGTTTTTT
few,.,TRBV6-4,TRBJ1-1,CASTRDIGNTEAFF,TGTGCCAGCACGCGGGACATAGGGAACACTGAAGCTTTCTTT
.,TRBD2,TRBV10-3,TRBJ2-7,CATGLASYEQYF,TGTGCCACGGGACTAGCCTCCTACGAGCAGTACTTC
few,.,TRBV10-3,TRBJ1-1,CAISESGTAEAFF,TGTGCCATCAGTGAGAGTGGTACGGCTGAAGCTTTCTTT
.,.,TRBV11-2,TRBJ2-1,CASSFTGPQQFF,TGTGCCAGCAGCTTCACGGGGCCCCAGCAGTTCTTC